Included here is one T cell receptor beta chain sequence, with context. Its antigen specificity is not known. Base quality data are lacking; no much larger clone is found one base away. V is shortened by 5 bases, J by 1 base, and the region joining them spans 12 bases. CDR1 and CDR2 were assigned from the germline V gene as SGHTA and FQGNSA. The CDR3, cysteine through phenylalanine, is 15 amino acids long. The sequence is cut down to CDR3 DNA, 45 bases in frame from base 1. The sample's time point label is to be understood as: week 5, during vaccination. A 20-mer mutant IDH1 peptide at 300 micrograms in Montanide made up each vaccine dose, which was injected subcutaneously together with topical imiquimod. The donors had newly diagnosed IDH1-mutant astrocytomas of WHO grade 3 or 4 that showed loss of nuclear ATRX. The samples were drawn from NOA16, a multicentre, single-arm, open-label phase I trial in Germany that tested a mutant IDH1 peptide vaccine in humans for the first time. Genomic DNA for TCRB sequencing was extracted from EDTA blood using the DNeasy Blood and Tissue Kit.

The data are from a study of a mutant IDH1 vaccine in newly diagnosed glioma (dated by TCRdb to the early 2020s). Regarding the study in general: Patients received eight vaccinations in weeks 1, 3, 5, 7, 11, 15, 19 and 23, corresponding to visits V03 through V10. Vaccination began 4-6 weeks after radiotherapy alone, or alongside temozolomide cycles in the chemotherapy-containing groups. Of the 25 to 35 treated patients, approximately 62% were male and approximately 38% were female, and a mean age of approximately 40 years was recorded. Prior to enrollment, patients had been given standard therapy consisting of radiotherapy alone, temozolomide alone, or radiochemotherapy with temozolomide, with the combination given to most patients. Peripheral blood was collected at six visits: V03 (baseline), V05, V07, V10, V12 and V13. For exploratory analyses, longitudinal TCRB deep sequencing was carried out in roughly 25 treated patients wherever samples were available.

What the study reported, not specific to this receptor: According to the authors, sample limitations meant that analyses of patient blood samples could not be reproduced. Vaccine-induced immune responses across multiple MHC alleles were detected in 93.3% of patients. Pseudoprogression seemed to be unrelated to changes in the top peripheral T cell clonotypes found by TCRB sequencing. PBMC samples for TCRB deep sequencing were selected based on availability.

Library preparation was by the immunoSEQ multiplex PCR assay. Rearranged TCR beta chain sequences were amplified using the hsTCRB Kit according to the manufacturer's protocol. Sequencing of TCRB libraries was carried out on an Illumina MiSeq. The study's processing was this. Demultiplexing, trimming and gene mapping were performed with the kit vendor's proprietary platform. TCRdb mirrors the immuneACCESS table, restricted to in-frame sequences. Some clones are absent from its copies; in checked studies, under half trace to an unresolved V gene, and the reason for the others is unknown. From that table come the V and J calls and clone size; the DNA was used to work out D and trimming. For this sample there are almost 30,000 clones; about 90% appear just once. Around 3% of the sample is held by the ten biggest clonotypes.

Sequencing used peripheral blood mononuclear cells (PBMCs), obtained from a glioma patient whose treatment included an IDH1 peptide vaccine. The receptor comes from a woman in her thirties or forties with glioma. Some clones in this sample may be carry-over from other donors' samples. Rearrangement joined TRBV7-2 to TRBJ1-3; no D gene can be assigned with confidence. At the DNA level, the sequence is TGTGCCAGCAGCCCGGCGTGGGGATCTGGAAACACCATATATTTT. Translation gives CASSPAWGSGNTIYF.